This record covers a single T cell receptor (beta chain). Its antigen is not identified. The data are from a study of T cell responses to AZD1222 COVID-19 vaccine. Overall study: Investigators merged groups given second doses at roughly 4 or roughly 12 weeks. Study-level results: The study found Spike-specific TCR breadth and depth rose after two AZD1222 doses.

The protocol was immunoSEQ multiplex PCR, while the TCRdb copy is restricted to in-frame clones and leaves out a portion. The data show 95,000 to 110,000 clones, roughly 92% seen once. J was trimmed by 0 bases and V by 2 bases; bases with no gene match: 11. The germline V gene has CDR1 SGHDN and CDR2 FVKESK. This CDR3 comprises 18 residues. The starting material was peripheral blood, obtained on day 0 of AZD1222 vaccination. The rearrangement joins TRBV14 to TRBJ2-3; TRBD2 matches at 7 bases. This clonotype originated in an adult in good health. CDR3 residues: CASSQRISSGWSTDTQYF. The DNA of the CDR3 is TGTGCCAGCAGCCAAAGGATAAGTAGCGGGTGGAGCACAGATACGCAGTATTTT.